The rows below give T cell receptor beta chains drawn from one sample of a study of tumor-infiltrating lymphocytes in primary liver carcinoma. From the multiplex PCR reads, TCRdb called clonotypes with MiXCR, one entry per CDR3 protein. The data show 100,000 to 120,000 distinct CDR3 sequences, roughly four fifths seen once. The sequenced sample consisted of liver tumor tissue from sampling region 3. Receptors originate from a man in his forties with primary liver carcinoma and hepatitis B virus infection. The CDR3 runs from the conserved cysteine through the conserved F or W. Fields, in order: V gene, J gene, CDR3 protein.

V: TRBV18; J: TRBJ2-1; CDR3: CASLSGTGQFF
V: TRBV6-2/TRBV6-3; J: TRBJ2-1; CDR3: CASSFLIEAWVLAGERVNEQFF
V: TRBV12-3/TRBV12-4; J: TRBJ1-3; CDR3: CVSQLGTEGTGNTIYF
V: TRBV5-1; J: TRBJ1-4; CDR3: CASSLDSRPDEKLFF
V: TRBV10-2; J: TRBJ2-3; CDR3: CACSDLRGGGTGTQYF
V: TRBV29-1; J: TRBJ2-5; CDR3: CCSSAKGQETQHF
V: TRBV11-2; J: TRBJ2-1; CDR3: CASNTELYNEQFF
V: TRBV6-2/TRBV6-3; J: -; CDR3: CASSSQSPGTGMYEQFF
V: TRBV20-1; J: TRBJ1-1; CDR3: CSARADRGNRPNTEAFF
V: TRBV4-1; J: TRBJ1-3; CDR3: CAGSLDIIASGNTIYF
V: TRBV4-3; J: TRBJ2-6; CDR3: CASSQDGFRSGANVLTF
V: TRBV5-1; J: TRBJ2-1; CDR3: CASSVAGGYNEHFF